The clone carrying this T cell receptor beta chain was counted only a few times. What it recognizes is unknown. The library protocol tagged individual cDNA molecules with unique molecular identifiers. TCRdb independently ran MiXCR on the 5' RACE reads; one entry per CDR3 protein. The sample shows more than 85,000 distinct CDR3 sequences, approximately 17% of them seen only once. This sample is part of a study of early T cells in non-severe SARS-CoV-2 infection. Across the whole study: The sequenced material was bulk RNA from unsorted whole blood, and its chains were unpaired. Study-level points and caveats: Matching against VDJdb likely underestimated virus-specific expansions, favoring anti-spike CD8.

V was pared by 3 bases and J by 0 bases, with 8 bases between. This CDR3 spans 14 amino acids. The clonotype originates from an adult who was a healthcare worker with PCR-confirmed SARS-CoV-2 infection or an uninfected control (not recorded which). The chain is built from TRBV12-3 or TRBV12-4 and TRBJ1-1, with D unclear. Sequenced: whole blood. The CDR3 loop reads CASSFPPLNTEAFF. The CDR3 coding sequence is TGTGCCAGCAGTTTCCCACCCCTGAACACTGAAGCTTTCTTT.